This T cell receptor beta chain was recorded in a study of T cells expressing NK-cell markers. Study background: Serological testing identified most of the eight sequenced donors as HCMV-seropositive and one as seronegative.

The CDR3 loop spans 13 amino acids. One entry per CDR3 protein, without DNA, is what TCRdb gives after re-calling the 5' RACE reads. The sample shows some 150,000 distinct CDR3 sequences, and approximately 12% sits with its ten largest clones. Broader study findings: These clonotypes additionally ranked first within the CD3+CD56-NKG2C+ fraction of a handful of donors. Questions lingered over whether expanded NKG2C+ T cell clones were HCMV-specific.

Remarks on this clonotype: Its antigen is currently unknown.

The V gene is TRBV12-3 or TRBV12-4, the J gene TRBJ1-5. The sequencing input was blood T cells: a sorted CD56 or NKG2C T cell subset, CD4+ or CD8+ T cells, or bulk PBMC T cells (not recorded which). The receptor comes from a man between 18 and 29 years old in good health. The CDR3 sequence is CASSTLSNQPQHF.